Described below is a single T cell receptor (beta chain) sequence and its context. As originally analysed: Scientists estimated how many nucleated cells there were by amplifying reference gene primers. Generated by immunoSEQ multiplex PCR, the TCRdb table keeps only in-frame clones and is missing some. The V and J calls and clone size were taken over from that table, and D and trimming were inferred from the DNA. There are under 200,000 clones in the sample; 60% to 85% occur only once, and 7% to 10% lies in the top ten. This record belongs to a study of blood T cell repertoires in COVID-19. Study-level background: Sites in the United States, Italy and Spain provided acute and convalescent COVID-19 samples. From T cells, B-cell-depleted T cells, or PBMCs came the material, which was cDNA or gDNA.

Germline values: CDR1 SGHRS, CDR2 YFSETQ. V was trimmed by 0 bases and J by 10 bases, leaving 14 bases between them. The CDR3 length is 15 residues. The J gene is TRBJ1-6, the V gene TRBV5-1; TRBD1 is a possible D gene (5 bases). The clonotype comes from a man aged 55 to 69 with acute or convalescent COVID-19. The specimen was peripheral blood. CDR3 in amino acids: CASSLGRGRTSPLHF. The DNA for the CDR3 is TGCGCCAGCAGCTTGGGTAGGGGAAGGACGTCACCCCTCCACTTT. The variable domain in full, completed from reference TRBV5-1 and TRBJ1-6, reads KAGVTQTPRYLIKTRGQQVTLSCSPISGHRSVSWYQQTPGQGLQFLFEYFSETQRNKGNFPGRFSGRQFSNSRSEMNVSTLELGDSALYLCASSLGRGRTSPLHFGNGTRLTVT.